This TCR beta chain was observed in a study of blood T cells in healthy people across ages. A second about 7 to 12 cycle PCR used barcoded and J-beta primers. TCRdb redid the calling of the 5' RACE reads with MiXCR, one entry per CDR3 protein. The sample records approximately 810,000 distinct CDR3 sequences, roughly 35% being singletons. There are 15 residues in the CDR3. Germline V gene sequence: CDR1 MNHNY, CDR2 SVGAGI (reference sequence). V lost 2 bases and J lost 7; bases outside the gene matches: 6. Sample: blood. The chain uses TRBV6-6 and TRBJ1-2, with TRBD1 matching 11 bases. The receptor comes from a man younger than 30 in good health. This chain's CDR3 is CASSYPRTGGGGYTF. The CDR3 nucleotides are TGTGCCAGCAGTTACCCCAGGACAGGGGGCGGTGGCTACACCTTC.